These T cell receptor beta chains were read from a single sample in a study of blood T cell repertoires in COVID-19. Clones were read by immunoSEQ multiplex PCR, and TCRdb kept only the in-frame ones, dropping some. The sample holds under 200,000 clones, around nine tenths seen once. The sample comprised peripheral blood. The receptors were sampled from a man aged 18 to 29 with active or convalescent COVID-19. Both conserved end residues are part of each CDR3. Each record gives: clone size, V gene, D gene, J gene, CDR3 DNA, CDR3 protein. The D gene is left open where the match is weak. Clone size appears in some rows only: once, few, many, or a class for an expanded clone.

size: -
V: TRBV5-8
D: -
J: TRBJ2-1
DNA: TGTGCCAGCAGCTTGGGAGGGAGGAAACTCAATGAGCAGTTCTTC
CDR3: CASSLGGRKLNEQFF

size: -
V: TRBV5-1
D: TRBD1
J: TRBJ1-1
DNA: TGCGCCAGCAGCTTGGGAGGACAGGGGCAAGCTTTCTTT
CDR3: CASSLGGQGQAFF

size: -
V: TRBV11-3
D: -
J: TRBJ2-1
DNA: TGTGCCAGCAGCTTAGTGCTAGCCCGCAATGAGCAGTTCTTC
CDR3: CASSLVLARNEQFF

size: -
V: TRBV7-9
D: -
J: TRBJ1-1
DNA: TGTGCCAGCAGCTTAACTCTATCTGGAGGCGCTGAAGCTTTCTTT
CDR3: CASSLTLSGGAEAFF

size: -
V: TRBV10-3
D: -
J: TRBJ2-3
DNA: TGTGCCATCAGTGCCCCCCACAAGAGCACAGATACGCAGTATTTT
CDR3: CAISAPHKSTDTQYF

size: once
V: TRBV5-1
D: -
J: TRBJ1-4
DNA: TGCGCCAGCAGCTTGGCCGGAGTTAATGAAAAACTGTTTTTT
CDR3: CASSLAGVNEKLFF

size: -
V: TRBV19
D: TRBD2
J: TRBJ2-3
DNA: TGTGCCAGTACACTTAGCGGGGCCGATACGCAGTATTTT
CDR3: CASTLSGADTQYF

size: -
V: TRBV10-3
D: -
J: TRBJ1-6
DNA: TGTGCCATGAGTGCAGGGCTCTCCTATAATTCACCCCTCCACTTT
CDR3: CAMSAGLSYNSPLHF

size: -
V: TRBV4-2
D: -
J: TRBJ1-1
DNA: TGTGCCAGCAGCCGCGAACTTCTTATGAACACTGAAGCTTTCTTT
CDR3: CASSRELLMNTEAFF

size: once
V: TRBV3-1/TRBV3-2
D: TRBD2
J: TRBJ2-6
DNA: TGTGCCAGCAGGGGAGGGGTCCGAGGTCCTGGGGCCAACGTCCTGACTTTC
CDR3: CASRGGVRGPGANVLTF

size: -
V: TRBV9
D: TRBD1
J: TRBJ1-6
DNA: TGTGCCAGCAGCTCTCAACAGGGGTGGGATTCACCCCTCCACTTT
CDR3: CASSSQQGWDSPLHF

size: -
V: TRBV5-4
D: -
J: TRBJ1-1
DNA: TGTGCCAGCAGACCGGACAGAGCGAACACTGAAGCTTTCTTT
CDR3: CASRPDRANTEAFF

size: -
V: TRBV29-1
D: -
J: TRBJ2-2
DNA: TGCAGCGTTGGTCGGACCGGGGAGCTGTTTTTT
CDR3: CSVGRTGELFF

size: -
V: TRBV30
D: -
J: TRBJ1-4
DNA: TGTGCCTGGAACCCGGGGCAGGGCTATGCCGGGAGAAAACTGTTTTTT
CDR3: CAWNPGQGYAGRKLFF

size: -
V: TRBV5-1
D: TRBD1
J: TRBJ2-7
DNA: TGCGCCAGCAGCCCCGGGACAGGACCCTACGAGCAGTACTTC
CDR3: CASSPGTGPYEQYF

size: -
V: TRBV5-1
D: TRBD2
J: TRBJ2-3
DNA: TGCGCCAGCAGCTGGAGGGGCGGGGGGGGAACTAGCACAGATACGCAGTATTTT
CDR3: CASSWRGGGGTSTDTQYF

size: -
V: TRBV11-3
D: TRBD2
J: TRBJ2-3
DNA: TGTGCCAGCAGCCCCGGGACTAATACGCAGTATTTT
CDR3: CASSPGTNTQYF

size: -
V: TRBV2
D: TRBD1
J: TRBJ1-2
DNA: TGTGCCCGAACGCCAGGCAGGGGGAACTATGGCTACACCTTC
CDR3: CARTPGRGNYGYTF

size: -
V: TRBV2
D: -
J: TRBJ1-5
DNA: TGTGCCAGCAAGGGGCCATGGGGCAATCAGCCCCAGCATTTT
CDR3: CASKGPWGNQPQHF

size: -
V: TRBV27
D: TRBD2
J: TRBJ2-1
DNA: TGTGCCAGCAGCTACGGACTAGCGATATTTAATGAGCAGTTCTTC
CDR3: CASSYGLAIFNEQFF

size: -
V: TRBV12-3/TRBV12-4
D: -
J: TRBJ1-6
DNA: TGTGCCAGCAGACTCATGAATTCACCCCTCCACTTT
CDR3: CASRLMNSPLHF

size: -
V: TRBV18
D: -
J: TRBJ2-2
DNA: TGTGCCAGCTCGCCGATTACAGGTTCCGGGGAGCTGTTTTTT
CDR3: CASSPITGSGELFF

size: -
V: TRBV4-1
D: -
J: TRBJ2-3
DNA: TGCGCCAGCAGCCAAGAGTCTACCTACTACACAGATACGCAGTATTTT
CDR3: CASSQESTYYTDTQYF